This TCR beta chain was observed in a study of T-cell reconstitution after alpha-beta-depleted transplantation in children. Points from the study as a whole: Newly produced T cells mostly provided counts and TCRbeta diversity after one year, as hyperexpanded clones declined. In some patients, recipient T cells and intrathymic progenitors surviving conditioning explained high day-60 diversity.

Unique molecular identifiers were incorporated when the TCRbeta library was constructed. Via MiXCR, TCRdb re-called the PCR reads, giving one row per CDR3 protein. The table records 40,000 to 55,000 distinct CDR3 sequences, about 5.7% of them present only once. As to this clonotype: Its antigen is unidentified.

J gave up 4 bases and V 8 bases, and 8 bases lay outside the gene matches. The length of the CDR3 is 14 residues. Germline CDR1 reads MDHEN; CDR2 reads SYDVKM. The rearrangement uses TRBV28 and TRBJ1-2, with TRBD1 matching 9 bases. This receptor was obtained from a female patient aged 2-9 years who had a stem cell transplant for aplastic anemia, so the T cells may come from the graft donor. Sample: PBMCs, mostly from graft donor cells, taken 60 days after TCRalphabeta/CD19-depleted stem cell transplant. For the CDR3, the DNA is TGTGCCAGCTGGGACAGGGAGGGACTCTATGGCTACACCTTC. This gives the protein CASWDREGLYGYTF.